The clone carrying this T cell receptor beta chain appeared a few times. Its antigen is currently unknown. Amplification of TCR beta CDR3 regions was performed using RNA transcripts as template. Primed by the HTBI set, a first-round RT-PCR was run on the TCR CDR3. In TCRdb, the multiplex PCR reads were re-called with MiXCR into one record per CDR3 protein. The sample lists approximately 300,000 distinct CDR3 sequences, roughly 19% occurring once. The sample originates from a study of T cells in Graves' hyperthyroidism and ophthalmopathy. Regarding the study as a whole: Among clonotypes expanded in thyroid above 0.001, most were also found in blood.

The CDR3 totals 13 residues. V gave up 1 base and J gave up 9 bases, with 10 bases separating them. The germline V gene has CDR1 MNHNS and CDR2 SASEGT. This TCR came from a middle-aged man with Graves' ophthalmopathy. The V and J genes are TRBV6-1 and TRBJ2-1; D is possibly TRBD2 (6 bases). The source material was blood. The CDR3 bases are TGTGCCAGCAGTGAAGGGGGAGGATTTGAGCAGTTCTTC. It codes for CASSEGGGFEQFF.